This T cell receptor beta chain derives from a study of T cells in Graves' hyperthyroidism and ophthalmopathy. TCR beta CDR3 regions were amplified from RNA transcripts. The HTBI primer set was used in a first-round RT-PCR of the TCR CDR3. TCRdb analysed the multiplex PCR reads with MiXCR anew, one entry per CDR3 protein. The sample contains some 500,000 distinct CDR3 sequences, around a quarter of which appear only once. Ten or more counts support this clonotype. Sequencing was carried out using blood. This receptor was identified in a woman between 25 and 40 years old with Graves' ophthalmopathy.

CDR3 sequence reads: CASSYSMGEGESYEQYF. The CDR3 DNA reads TGTGCCAGCAGTTACTCGATGGGTGAAGGGGAGTCCTACGAGCAGTACTTC. The chain has TRBV6-5 and TRBJ2-7, with D perhaps TRBD1 or TRBD2 (5 bases each). The germline CDR1 and CDR2 sequences are MNHEY and SVGAGI. The CDR3 covers 17 residues. Trimming removed 0 bases at V and 1 base at J, with 16 bases between.